Sequencing of this T cell receptor (beta chain) was carried out in a study of T cells after yellow fever vaccination. Regarding the study as a whole: A weaker but faster secondary response was observed, peaking on day 5 versus 15.

With regard to this clonotype: Its antigen remains unidentified.

V gave up 8 bases and J gave up 4 bases, with 13 bases separating them. Looked up from germline, CDR1 is SQVTM and CDR2 is ANQGSEA. The CDR3 consists of 12 residues. MiXCR, applied by TCRdb to the 5' RACE reads, yields one record per CDR3 protein. The repertoire includes some 300,000 distinct CDR3 sequences, around 9.3% of them detected once, and over 3% sits in the top ten. This chain uses TRBV29-1 with TRBJ2-3, with a weak D call TRBD1 (5 bases). The clonotype comes from a man younger than 35 who received the YFV17D yellow fever vaccine. The sequences come from CD4+ T cells sorted from PBMCs, collected 5 days after the yellow fever booster vaccination. This CDR3 reads CSLRVLPDTQYF. CDR3 nucleotide sequence: TGCAGCCTCAGGGTGTTACCAGATACGCAGTATTTT.